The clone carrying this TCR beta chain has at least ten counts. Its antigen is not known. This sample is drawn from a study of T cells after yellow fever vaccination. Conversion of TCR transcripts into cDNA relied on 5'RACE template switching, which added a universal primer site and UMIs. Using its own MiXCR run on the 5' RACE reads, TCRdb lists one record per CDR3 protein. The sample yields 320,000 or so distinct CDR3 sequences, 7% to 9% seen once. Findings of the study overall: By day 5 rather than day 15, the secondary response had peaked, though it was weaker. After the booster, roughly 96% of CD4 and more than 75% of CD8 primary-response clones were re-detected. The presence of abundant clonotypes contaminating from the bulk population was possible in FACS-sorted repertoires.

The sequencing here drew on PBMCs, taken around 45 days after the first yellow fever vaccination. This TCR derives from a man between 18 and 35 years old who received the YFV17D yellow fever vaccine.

The CDR3 DNA sequence: TGTGCCAGCAGCTTAGGTCTCGGAGTCACTAGCACAGATACGCAGTATTTT. It yields the protein CASSLGLGVTSTDTQYF. The chain couples TRBV7-6 to TRBJ2-3; D remains unclear. The V end was cut by 1 base, the J end by 0 bases, with 14 bases between. CDR1 and CDR2 (germline): SGHVS, FNYEAQ. The length of the CDR3 is 17 residues.